The T cell receptor (beta chain) described here comes from a study of blood T cell repertoires in COVID-19. About the study: In each case, the material was cDNA or gDNA derived from T cells, B-cell-depleted T cells, or PBMCs.

Original methodology: Nucleated cell number was recorded as an estimate derived from reference gene primer amplification. Sequencing was performed with immunoSEQ multiplex PCR; in TCRdb, only in-frame clones are kept and a portion is missing. From that table come the V and J calls and clone size; the DNA was used to work out D and trimming. The table includes about 140,000 clones, 87% detected once. The CDR3 has 14 residues. The V and J ends lost 2 bases and 5 bases respectively, with 13 bases between them. The germline V gene has CDR1 SGHRS and CDR2 YFSETQ. This clonotype was sampled from a woman between 45 and 60 years old with acute or convalescent COVID-19. Sequenced sample: peripheral blood. The V and J genes are TRBV5-1 and TRBJ1-2, with D maybe TRBD1 (6 bases). In DNA form, the CDR3 reads TGCGCCAGCAGCTTAGGGGCAGGGGTTTATGGCTACACCTTC. This gives the protein CASSLGAGVYGYTF.